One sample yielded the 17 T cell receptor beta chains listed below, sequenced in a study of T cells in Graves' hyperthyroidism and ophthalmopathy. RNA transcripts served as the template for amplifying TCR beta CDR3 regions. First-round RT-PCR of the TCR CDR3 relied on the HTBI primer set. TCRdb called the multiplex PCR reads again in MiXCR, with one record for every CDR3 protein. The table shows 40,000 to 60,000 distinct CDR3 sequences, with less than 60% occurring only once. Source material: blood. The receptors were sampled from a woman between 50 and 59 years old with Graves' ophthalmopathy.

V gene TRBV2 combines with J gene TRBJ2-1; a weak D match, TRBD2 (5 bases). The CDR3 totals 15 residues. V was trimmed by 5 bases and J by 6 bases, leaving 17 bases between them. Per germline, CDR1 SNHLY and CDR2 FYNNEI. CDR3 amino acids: CASSPREGEGNEQFF. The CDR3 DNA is TGTGCCAGCAGTCCACGGGAAGGAGAGGGCAATGAGCAGTTCTTC.

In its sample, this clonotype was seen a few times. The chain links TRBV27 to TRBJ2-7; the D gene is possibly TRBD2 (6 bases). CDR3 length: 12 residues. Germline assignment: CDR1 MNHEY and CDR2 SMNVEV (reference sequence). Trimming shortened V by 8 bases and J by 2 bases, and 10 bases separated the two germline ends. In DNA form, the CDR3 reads TGTGCCAGCCGGGACTGGGCCTACGAGCAGTACTTC. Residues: CASRDWAYEQYF.

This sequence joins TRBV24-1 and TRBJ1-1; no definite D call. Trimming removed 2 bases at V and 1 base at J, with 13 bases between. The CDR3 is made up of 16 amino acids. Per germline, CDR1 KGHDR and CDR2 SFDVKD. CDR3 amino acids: CATSDSGSERNTEAFF. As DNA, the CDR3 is TGTGCCACCAGTGATTCAGGCTCTGAGCGGAACACTGAAGCTTTCTTT.

Here the CDR3 reads CASSSGTEGGETQYF. CDR3 bases: TGTGCCAGCAGCTCCGGGACAGAGGGTGGGGAGACCCAGTACTTC. The chain employs TRBV7-9 and TRBJ2-5; TRBD1 aligns across 7 bases. Germline V gives CDR1 SEHNR, CDR2 FQNEAQ (reference sequence). V lost 4 bases and J lost 5; bases outside the gene matches: 10. This CDR3 spans 15 amino acids.

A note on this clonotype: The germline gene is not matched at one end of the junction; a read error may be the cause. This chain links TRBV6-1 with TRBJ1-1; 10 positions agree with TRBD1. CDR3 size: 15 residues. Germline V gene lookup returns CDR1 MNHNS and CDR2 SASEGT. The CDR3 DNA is TGTGCCAGCAGTGTCCCGACAGGGGGCGGCACTGAAGCTTGCTTT. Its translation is CASSVPTGGGTEACF.

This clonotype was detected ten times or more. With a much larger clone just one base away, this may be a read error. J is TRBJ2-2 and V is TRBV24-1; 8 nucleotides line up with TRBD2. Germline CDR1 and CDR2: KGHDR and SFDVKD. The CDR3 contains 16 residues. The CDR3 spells CATSDPGTRGTGGLFF. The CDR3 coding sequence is TGTGCCACCAGTGATCCGGGGACTAGGGGCACCGGGGGGCTGTTTTTT.

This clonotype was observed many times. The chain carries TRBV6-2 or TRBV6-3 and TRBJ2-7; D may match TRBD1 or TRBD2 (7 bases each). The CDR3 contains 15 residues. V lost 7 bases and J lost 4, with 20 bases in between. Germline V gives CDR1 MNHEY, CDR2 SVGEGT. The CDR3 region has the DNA TGTGCCAGCACCCTCAGGGGGGGACAGAAATACGAGCAGTACTTC. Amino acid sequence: CASTLRGGQKYEQYF.

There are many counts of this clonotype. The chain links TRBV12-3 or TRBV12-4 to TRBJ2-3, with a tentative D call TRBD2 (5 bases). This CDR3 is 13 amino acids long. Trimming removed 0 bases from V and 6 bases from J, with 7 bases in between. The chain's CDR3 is CASSLARGDTQYF. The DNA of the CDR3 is TGTGCCAGCAGTTTAGCGAGAGGGGATACGCAGTATTTT.

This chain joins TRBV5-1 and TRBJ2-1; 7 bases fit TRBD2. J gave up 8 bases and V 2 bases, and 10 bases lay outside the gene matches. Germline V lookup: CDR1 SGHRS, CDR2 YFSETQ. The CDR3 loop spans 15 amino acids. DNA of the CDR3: TGCGCCAGCAGCTTAAGTAGCGGCGCGGGAGATGAGCAGTTCTTC. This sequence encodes CASSLSSGAGDEQFF.

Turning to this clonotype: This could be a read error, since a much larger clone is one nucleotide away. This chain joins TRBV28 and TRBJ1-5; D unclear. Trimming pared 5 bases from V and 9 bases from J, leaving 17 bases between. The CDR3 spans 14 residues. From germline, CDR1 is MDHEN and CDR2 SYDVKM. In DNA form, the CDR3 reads TGTGCCAGCAGTCTAGGACTCAGCGGTCGGCCCCAGCATTTT. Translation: CASSLGLSGRPQHF.

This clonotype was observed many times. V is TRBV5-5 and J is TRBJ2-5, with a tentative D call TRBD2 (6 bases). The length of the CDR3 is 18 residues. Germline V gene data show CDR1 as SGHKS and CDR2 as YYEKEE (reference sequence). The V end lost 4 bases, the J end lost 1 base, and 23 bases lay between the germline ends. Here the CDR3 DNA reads TGTGCCAGCAGCCCGGTACTGGGGGGATTGGGGCTCCAAGAGACCCAGTACTTC. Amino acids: CASSPVLGGLGLQETQYF. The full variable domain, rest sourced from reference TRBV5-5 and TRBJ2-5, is DAGVTQSPTHLIKTRGQQVTLRCSPISGHKSVSWYQQVLGQGPQFIFQYYEKEERGRGNFPDRFSARQFPNYSSELNVNALLLGDSALYLCASSPVLGGLGLQETQYFGPGTRLLVL.

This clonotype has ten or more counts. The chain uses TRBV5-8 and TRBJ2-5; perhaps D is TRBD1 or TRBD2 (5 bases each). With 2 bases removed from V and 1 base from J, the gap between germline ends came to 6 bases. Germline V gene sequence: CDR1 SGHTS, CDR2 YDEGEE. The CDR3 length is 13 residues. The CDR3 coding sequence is TGTGCCAGCAGCTTCGGGGCCCAAGAGACCCAGTACTTC. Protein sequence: CASSFGAQETQYF.

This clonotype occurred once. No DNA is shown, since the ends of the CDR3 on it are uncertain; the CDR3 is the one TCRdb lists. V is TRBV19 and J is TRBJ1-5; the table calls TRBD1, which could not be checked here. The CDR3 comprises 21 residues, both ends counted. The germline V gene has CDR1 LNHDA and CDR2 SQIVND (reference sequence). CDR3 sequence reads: CASSLRGTYNEQFFGPGTRHF.

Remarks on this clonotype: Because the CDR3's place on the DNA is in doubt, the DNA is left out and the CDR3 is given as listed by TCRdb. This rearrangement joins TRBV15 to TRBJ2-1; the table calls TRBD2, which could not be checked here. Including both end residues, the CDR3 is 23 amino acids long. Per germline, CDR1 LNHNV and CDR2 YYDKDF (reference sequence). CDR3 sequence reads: CATSRDLVYFCASRGTSHNEQFF.

The CDR3 coding sequence is TGTGCCAGCAGTTCTCGGACAGGGACCTCCTACAATGAAAAACTGTTTTTT. It is translated as CASSSRTGTSYNEKLFF. V is TRBV12-3 or TRBV12-4 and J is TRBJ1-4, with TRBD1 matching 8 bases. The J segment lost 5 bases and the V segment lost 4 bases, leaving 12 bases of the junction unmatched. This CDR3 has 17 amino acids.

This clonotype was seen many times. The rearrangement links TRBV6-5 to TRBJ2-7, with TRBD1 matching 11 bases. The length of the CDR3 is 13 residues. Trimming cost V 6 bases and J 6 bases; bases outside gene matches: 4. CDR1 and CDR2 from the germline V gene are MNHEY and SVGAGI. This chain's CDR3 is CASSGQGAFEQYF. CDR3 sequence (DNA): TGTGCCAGCAGCGGACAGGGGGCATTCGAGCAGTACTTC.

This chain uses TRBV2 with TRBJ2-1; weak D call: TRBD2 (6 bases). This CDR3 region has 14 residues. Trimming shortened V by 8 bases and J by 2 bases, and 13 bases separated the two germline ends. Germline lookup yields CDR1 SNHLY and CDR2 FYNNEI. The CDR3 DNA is TGTGCCAGCGGTGGGCGACTAGCCTACAATGAGCAGTTCTTC. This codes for CASGGRLAYNEQFF.